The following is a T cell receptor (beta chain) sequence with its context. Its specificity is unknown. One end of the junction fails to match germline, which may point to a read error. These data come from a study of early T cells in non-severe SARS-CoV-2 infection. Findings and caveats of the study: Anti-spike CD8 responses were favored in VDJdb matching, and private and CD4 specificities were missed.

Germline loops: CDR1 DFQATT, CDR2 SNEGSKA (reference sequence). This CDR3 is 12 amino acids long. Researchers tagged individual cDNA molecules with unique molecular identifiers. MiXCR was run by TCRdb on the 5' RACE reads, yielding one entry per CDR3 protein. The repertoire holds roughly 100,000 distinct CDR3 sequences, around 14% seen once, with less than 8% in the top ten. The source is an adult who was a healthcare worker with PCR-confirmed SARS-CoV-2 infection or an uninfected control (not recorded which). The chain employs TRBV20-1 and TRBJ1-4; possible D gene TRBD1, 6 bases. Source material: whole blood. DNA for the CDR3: TGCAGTGCGAGAGGGGGTAATGAAAAACTGTTTTTT. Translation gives CSARGGNEKLFF.